The rows below give T cell receptor beta chains drawn from one sample of a study of shared clonotypes between healthy human individuals. Measured with immunoSEQ multiplex PCR; TCRdb has only the in-frame clones, and not every one. The sample contains about 680,000 clones, approximately 79% of which appear only once. Sequenced sample: memory CD4+ T cells sorted from blood. These receptors came from a woman in her twenties or thirties in good health. CDR3s include the opening cysteine and the closing phenylalanine or tryptophan. The D gene is left open where the match is weak. Part of the rows lack a size; the others show once, few, many or a class for expanded clones.

d_call: TRBD1; j_call: TRBJ1-5; clone_size: -; v_call: TRBV27; cdr3_nt: TGTGCCAGCAGTCTACAGGGGGCCCAGCCCCAGCATTTT; cdr3_aa: CASSLQGAQPQHF
d_call: TRBD2; j_call: TRBJ2-2; clone_size: -; v_call: TRBV7-9; cdr3_nt: TGTGCCAGCAGCTCCATCCCTAGCGGGCTTAACACCGGGGAGCTGTTTTTT; cdr3_aa: CASSSIPSGLNTGELFF
d_call: TRBD2; j_call: TRBJ2-4; clone_size: -; v_call: TRBV29-1; cdr3_nt: TGCAGCGCCGTGGGGGGGGTTGATGACATTCAGTACTTC; cdr3_aa: CSAVGGVDDIQYF
d_call: -; j_call: TRBJ1-1; clone_size: -; v_call: TRBV14; cdr3_nt: TGTGCCAGCAGCCAAGCGGGAATGAACACTGAAGCTTTCTTT; cdr3_aa: CASSQAGMNTEAFF
d_call: -; j_call: TRBJ2-7; clone_size: -; v_call: TRBV19; cdr3_nt: TGTGCCAGTAGTACCATTCTAGCAGTCGAGCAGTACTTC; cdr3_aa: CASSTILAVEQYF
d_call: TRBD2; j_call: TRBJ2-1; clone_size: -; v_call: TRBV11-2; cdr3_nt: TGTGCCAGCAGCTCCTGGACTAGCGGGGGAAATGAGCAGTTCTTC; cdr3_aa: CASSSWTSGGNEQFF
d_call: TRBD1; j_call: TRBJ2-7; clone_size: few; v_call: TRBV7-7; cdr3_nt: TGTGCCAGCAGCCCCGGGACAGATCCTGCCTACGAGCAGTACTTC; cdr3_aa: CASSPGTDPAYEQYF
d_call: -; j_call: TRBJ2-3; clone_size: -; v_call: TRBV29-1; cdr3_nt: TGCAGCGTCCTCAGGGAGCGGAGTAGCACAGATACGCAGTATTTT; cdr3_aa: CSVLRERSSTDTQYF
d_call: -; j_call: TRBJ2-7; clone_size: -; v_call: TRBV28; cdr3_nt: TGTGCCAGCATTCCCCCCGGAGGGAACGGGGTTTACGAGCAGTACTTC; cdr3_aa: CASIPPGGNGVYEQYF
d_call: TRBD1; j_call: TRBJ2-7; clone_size: -; v_call: TRBV7-2; cdr3_nt: TGTGCCAGCAGCTTAGCCGGGACAGGGCGGAACGAGCAGTACTTC; cdr3_aa: CASSLAGTGRNEQYF
d_call: -; j_call: TRBJ2-5; clone_size: few; v_call: TRBV7-8; cdr3_nt: TGTGCCAGCAGCTTCCAGGTGGAGACCCAGTACTTC; cdr3_aa: CASSFQVETQYF
d_call: -; j_call: TRBJ2-2; clone_size: -; v_call: TRBV5-1; cdr3_nt: TGCGCCAGCGGGTGGGGCGGCTTTTCTTCCGGGGAGCTGTTTTTT; cdr3_aa: CASGWGGFSSGELFF
d_call: TRBD2; j_call: TRBJ2-1; clone_size: once; v_call: TRBV19; cdr3_nt: TGTGCCAGTAGTACCGGGACTAGCGGGATGTATGAGCAGTTCTTC; cdr3_aa: CASSTGTSGMYEQFF
d_call: TRBD1; j_call: TRBJ1-4; clone_size: few; v_call: TRBV5-4; cdr3_nt: TGTGCCAGCAGCCGAGGGGGACAGGGGGCGACTTTTCCAAAACTGTTTTTT; cdr3_aa: CASSRGGQGATFPKLFF
d_call: -; j_call: TRBJ1-1; clone_size: -; v_call: TRBV28; cdr3_nt: TGTGCCAGCAATCCAACGCCGAACACTGAAGCTTTCTTT; cdr3_aa: CASNPTPNTEAFF
d_call: TRBD1; j_call: TRBJ2-5; clone_size: once; v_call: TRBV28; cdr3_nt: TGTGCCAGCAGTACGGGACAGGGAAAGGAGCAGTACTTC; cdr3_aa: CASSTGQGKEQYF
d_call: -; j_call: TRBJ2-4; clone_size: -; v_call: TRBV5-8; cdr3_nt: TGTGCCAGCAGCCATCGACAGAACCTAGCCAAAAACATTCAGTACTTC; cdr3_aa: CASSHRQNLAKNIQYF
d_call: -; j_call: TRBJ1-3; clone_size: -; v_call: TRBV29-1; cdr3_nt: TGCAGCGTTGAATTGCAGACTACTGGAAACACCATATATTTT; cdr3_aa: CSVELQTTGNTIYF
d_call: -; j_call: TRBJ2-3; clone_size: -; v_call: TRBV28; cdr3_nt: TGTGCCAGCAGTACCGTGAAGCGGGCGCCACCGCCAGGCACGCAGTATTTT; cdr3_aa: CASSTVKRAPPPGTQYF
d_call: TRBD2; j_call: TRBJ2-7; clone_size: -; v_call: TRBV27; cdr3_nt: TGTGCCAGCAGCTCGCGGCGGGGGGCGGCGAGCTTGATAACCTACGAGCAGTACTTC; cdr3_aa: CASSSRRGAASLITYEQYF
d_call: TRBD2; j_call: TRBJ2-5; clone_size: -; v_call: TRBV5-1; cdr3_nt: TGCGCCAGCAGCCTCGGGACTAGCGGGAGGGAGACCCAGTACTTC; cdr3_aa: CASSLGTSGRETQYF
d_call: TRBD1; j_call: TRBJ1-3; clone_size: -; v_call: TRBV7-9; cdr3_nt: TGTGCCAGCAGCTTAGTACAGGGGACTGGAAACACCATATATTTT; cdr3_aa: CASSLVQGTGNTIYF
d_call: -; j_call: TRBJ1-2; clone_size: -; v_call: TRBV6-1; cdr3_nt: TGTGCCACCCACAACAGGGAATTGAGGGACTACACCTTC; cdr3_aa: CATHNRELRDYTF
d_call: -; j_call: TRBJ2-2; clone_size: -; v_call: TRBV1; cdr3_nt: TGCACCAGCAGCCAGGCCACAACTAGCGGGAGATATACCGGGGAGCTGTTTTTT; cdr3_aa: CTSSQATTSGRYTGELFF
d_call: -; j_call: TRBJ1-4; clone_size: -; v_call: TRBV28; cdr3_nt: TGTGCCAGCAGTATCCAGGGGTCCCCCGGAAAACTGTTTTTT; cdr3_aa: CASSIQGSPGKLFF
d_call: -; j_call: TRBJ1-1; clone_size: -; v_call: TRBV14; cdr3_nt: TGTGCCAGCAGCCAAGTTGGTAAGGTCGGTGAAGCTTTCTTT; cdr3_aa: CASSQVGKVGEAFF
d_call: -; j_call: TRBJ2-3; clone_size: -; v_call: TRBV19; cdr3_nt: TGTGCCAGTAGTATAGGTGGACGATCGTTCACAGATACGCAGTATTTT; cdr3_aa: CASSIGGRSFTDTQYF
d_call: -; j_call: TRBJ2-5; clone_size: -; v_call: TRBV5-1; cdr3_nt: TGCGCCAGCAGCAGGAATACAGGGTTAGGGGAGACCCAGTACTTC; cdr3_aa: CASSRNTGLGETQYF
d_call: -; j_call: TRBJ2-7; clone_size: -; v_call: TRBV5-1; cdr3_nt: TGCGCCAGCAGCTACGGGACGGCTCCCTACGAGCAGTACTTC; cdr3_aa: CASSYGTAPYEQYF
d_call: -; j_call: TRBJ1-1; clone_size: few; v_call: TRBV19; cdr3_nt: TGTGCCAGTAGTACCGATTACACTGAAGCTTTCTTT; cdr3_aa: CASSTDYTEAFF
d_call: -; j_call: TRBJ2-7; clone_size: -; v_call: TRBV29-1; cdr3_nt: TGCAGCGTTGAAGTCCTAGCTGAGAACTACGAGCAGTACTTC; cdr3_aa: CSVEVLAENYEQYF
d_call: TRBD1; j_call: TRBJ1-5; clone_size: -; v_call: TRBV28; cdr3_nt: TGTGCCAGCAGTTCCGGACAGGGGGCCTATCAGCCCCAGCATTTT; cdr3_aa: CASSSGQGAYQPQHF
d_call: -; j_call: TRBJ1-3; clone_size: -; v_call: TRBV11-3; cdr3_nt: TGTGCCAGCAGCTTAGGCGGGATCTCTGGAAACACCATATATTTT; cdr3_aa: CASSLGGISGNTIYF
d_call: TRBD2; j_call: TRBJ2-3; clone_size: -; v_call: TRBV4-1; cdr3_nt: TGCGCCAGCAGCCAAGTTCTAGCGGTTGGGGACACAGATACGCAGTATTTT; cdr3_aa: CASSQVLAVGDTDTQYF